The 27 T cell receptor beta chains given below trace back to one sample, sequenced in a study of blood T cells in healthy people across ages. Using a J-beta primer mix together with a sample-barcoded 5' primer, a second PCR was run for about 6 to 11 cycles. TCRdb processed the 5' RACE reads anew with MiXCR; each CDR3 protein has one entry. The table lists approximately 850,000 distinct CDR3 sequences, nearly 60% of them singletons. The sequenced material came from blood. The receptors derive from a man aged 30 to 45 in good health.

The chain has TRBV12-5 and TRBJ2-1; tentative D call: TRBD1 (6 bases). V was pared by 10 bases and J by 13 bases, with 23 bases between. Germline lookup yields CDR1 LGHNT and CDR2 FRNRAP. The CDR3 length is 13 residues. CDR3 sequence: CATRTGLEETQFF. Here the CDR3 DNA reads TGTGCTACCCGAACAGGGCTTGAAGAGACCCAGTTCTTC.

This chain joins TRBV5-1 and TRBJ2-1; D possibly corresponds to TRBD1 (6 bases). Germline V gene data show CDR1 as SGHRS and CDR2 as YFSETQ. This CDR3 is built from 15 residues. Trimming stripped 1 base from V and 4 bases from J, with 12 bases between. This chain's CDR3 is CASSLTGNPYNEQFF. Written as DNA, the CDR3 is TGCGCCAGCAGCTTGACAGGGAACCCGTACAATGAGCAGTTCTTC.

The chain uses TRBV7-2 and TRBJ2-1; D is uncertain. V gave up 1 base and J gave up 4 bases, with 5 bases separating them. The CDR3 sequence is 13 residues long. CDR1 is SGHTA and CDR2 is FQGNSA in the germline V gene. CDR3: CASSLDTYNEQFF. DNA of the CDR3: TGTGCCAGCAGCTTAGATACATACAATGAGCAGTTCTTC. Supplemented by reference TRBV7-2 and TRBJ2-1, the full variable domain reads GAGVSQSPSNKVTEKGKDVELRCDPISGHTALYWYRQSLGQGLEFLIYFQGNSAPDKSGLPSDRFSAERTGGSVSTLTIQRTQQEDSAVYLCASSLDTYNEQFFGPGTRLTVL.

The chain joins TRBV9 to TRBJ2-1; 7 bases agree with TRBD1. Germline V gene data show CDR1 as SGDLS and CDR2 as YYNGEE. The CDR3 spans 15 residues. V lost 3 bases, J lost 0 bases, and 3 bases stayed unmatched. The chain's CDR3 is CASSEQGLSYNEQFF. The CDR3 coding sequence is TGTGCCAGCAGCGAACAGGGGCTCTCCTACAATGAGCAGTTCTTC.

This chain uses TRBV13 with TRBJ2-7; tentatively, D is TRBD2 (7 bases). The V end lost 8 bases, the J end lost 7 bases, and 21 bases lay between the germline ends. This CDR3 contains 14 residues. CDR1 PRHDT and CDR2 FYEKMQ come from the germline V gene (reference sequence). Here the CDR3 DNA reads TGTGCCAGCGGGGGGGCCGCCTCTGTGTATGAGCAGTACTTC. Translating it yields CASGGAASVYEQYF.

In regard to this clonotype: Germline and junction disagree at one end, which may indicate a read error. The gene calls are TRBV4-3 and TRBJ2-1; 9 nucleotides line up with TRBD1. CDR3 length: 15 residues. CDR1 is LGHNA, CDR2 YSLEER, per germline. The CDR3 coding sequence is TGCGCCAGCAGCCTCCGGGACAGGGACCCTAATGAGCGGTTCTTC. This gives the protein CASSLRDRDPNERFF.

This clonotype was detected only a few times. This chain joins TRBV20-1 and TRBJ2-1, with a weak D call TRBD2 (5 bases). V lost 4 bases and J lost 0, with 16 bases in between. This CDR3 spans 16 amino acids. CDR1 and CDR2 from the germline V gene are DFQATT and SNEGSKA (reference sequence). The DNA of the CDR3 is TGCAGTGCTATCCGACTACAAACCGGCTCCTACAATGAGCAGTTCTTC. Its protein product is CSAIRLQTGSYNEQFF.

V usage is TRBV7-2 and J usage is TRBJ2-7; D unresolved. Germline V CDR1 and CDR2: SGHTA, FQGNSA. The CDR3 spans 14 residues. V lost 5 bases, J lost 4 bases, and 15 bases lay in between. The CDR3 is CASSPPNVFYEQYF. The CDR3, as DNA: TGTGCCAGCAGCCCACCTAATGTCTTTTACGAGCAGTACTTC.

CDR3 loop: CASSDAQKYGYTF. The CDR3 region has the DNA TGTGCCAGTAGTGATGCCCAGAAATATGGCTACACCTTC. The chain couples TRBV19 to TRBJ1-2; no clear D. Germline V gives CDR1 LNHDA, CDR2 SQIVND (reference sequence). This CDR3 comprises 13 residues. With 5 bases removed from V and 5 bases from J, the gap between germline ends came to 12 bases.

The table lists this clonotype with a few counts. The chain recombines TRBV29-1 with TRBJ2-1; 13 bases are shared with TRBD2. Germline assignment: CDR1 SQVTM and CDR2 ANQGSEA. V was pared by 7 bases and J by 4 bases, with 4 bases of the junction left unmatched. The length of the CDR3 is 14 residues. The CDR3: CSGLTSGRYNEQFF. As DNA, the CDR3 is TGCAGCGGCCTGACTAGCGGGAGGTACAATGAGCAGTTCTTC.

The gene calls are TRBV19 and TRBJ2-5; no clear D gene. The J call may be faulty, since TRBJ2-7 better matches the DNA end. CDR3 length equals 13 residues. Germline-derived CDR1 and CDR2 are LNHDA and SQIVND (reference sequence). The CDR3 nucleotides read TGTGCCAGTAGTTTCACCGCAGGCTACGAGCAGTACTTC. Translation: CASSFTAGYEQYF.

The chain recombines TRBV7-2 with TRBJ1-4; perhaps TRBD1 as D (5 bases). The CDR3 is 14 amino acids. The germline CDR1 and CDR2 sequences are SGHTA and FQGNSA. Between the trimmed V and J ends, which lost 8 bases and 5 bases, there was a span of 15 bases. CDR3 nucleotide sequence: TGTGCCAGCCGAGGCGGGGGGTCGAATGAAAAACTGTTTTTT. Its translation is CASRGGGSNEKLFF.

This chain uses TRBV9 with TRBJ2-5, with a weak D call TRBD2 (5 bases). The ends were cut back, 8 bases at V and 7 bases at J, with 15 bases in the middle. Germline-derived CDR1 and CDR2 are SGDLS and YYNGEE. The CDR3 sequence is 12 residues long. CDR3 in DNA: TGTGCCAGTTCCGGGGAGATAGGGACCCAGTACTTC. Residues: CASSGEIGTQYF.

The chain recombines TRBV20-1 with TRBJ2-6, with a tentative D call TRBD1 (5 bases). The V end was cut by 6 bases, the J end by 0 bases, with 12 bases between. The germline CDR1 and CDR2 sequences are DFQATT and SNEGSKA (reference sequence). The CDR3 contains 15 residues. In DNA form, the CDR3 reads TGCAGTGCCGATGGGGCAGTCTCTGGGGCCAACGTCCTGACTTTC. Amino acids: CSADGAVSGANVLTF.

V is TRBV7-9 and J is TRBJ2-3; TRBD2 aligns across 14 bases. This CDR3 is built from 20 residues. CDR1 and CDR2 from the germline V gene are SEHNR and FQNEAQ (reference sequence). Trimming at V came to 5 bases and at J to 1 base, leaving 14 bases not matched to a gene. For the CDR3, the DNA is TGTGCCAGCAGCCCTACTCTTCCGGGACTAGCGGGAGACCGCACAGATACGCAGTATTTT. It codes for CASSPTLPGLAGDRTDTQYF.

The chain joins TRBV6-5 to TRBJ2-2, with TRBD2 matching 9 bases. CDR1 is MNHEY and CDR2 is SVGAGI in the germline V gene. The V and J ends lost 7 bases and 4 bases, in that order; junction bases with no gene match: 10. The CDR3 covers 16 residues. The DNA for the CDR3 is TGTGCCAGCACCACCTTTGAGACTAGCGGCACCGGGGAGCTGTTTTTT. Encoded protein: CASTTFETSGTGELFF.

The chain carries TRBV27 and TRBJ2-5, with TRBD2 matching over 12 bases. CDR1 and CDR2 from the germline V gene are MNHEY and SMNVEV (reference sequence). The junction had 11 bases not matched to a gene; V was cut back by 8 bases and J by 1 base. The CDR3 length is 17 residues. CDR3 bases: TGTGCCAGCCCACGGACTAGCGGGGTCGTGATCCAAGAGACCCAGTACTTC. It yields the protein CASPRTSGVVIQETQYF.

This sequence joins TRBV20-1 and TRBJ2-3; 9 bases fit TRBD2. Trimming removed 5 bases from V and 5 bases from J; junction bases left unmatched: 11. CDR3 length: 15 residues. Germline V CDR1 and CDR2: DFQATT, SNEGSKA (reference sequence). CDR3 coding DNA: TGCAGTGCTGCTCGGATAGCGGGAGTAATAGATACGCAGTATTTT. Protein product: CSAARIAGVIDTQYF.

This clonotype was detected a few times. The chain links TRBV7-2 to TRBJ1-2; D is undetermined. The CDR3 runs to 13 residues. Germline-derived CDR1 and CDR2 are SGHTA and FQGNSA. The ends were cut back, 5 bases at V and 4 bases at J, with 11 bases in the middle. CDR3 coding DNA: TGTGCCAGCAGCCCTAGTGAGCGCTATGGCTACACCTTC. It is translated as CASSPSERYGYTF.

V is TRBV12-5 and J is TRBJ1-1; D remains unclear. The CDR3 spans 13 residues. The germline CDR1 and CDR2 sequences are LGHNT and FRNRAP. V lost 4 bases and J 2 bases, leaving 8 bases between the germline ends. CDR3 in amino acids: CASGWEHNTEAFF. CDR3 coding DNA: TGTGCTAGTGGTTGGGAACACAACACTGAAGCTTTCTTT.

The rearrangement uses TRBV20-1 and TRBJ2-7, with D perhaps TRBD1 or TRBD2 (6 bases each). The CDR3 totals 13 residues. Germline V gene data show CDR1 as DFQATT and CDR2 as SNEGSKA (reference sequence). Trimming removed 8 bases from V and 5 bases from J, with 19 bases in between. CDR3: CSFGTGALNEQYF. DNA of the CDR3: TGCAGTTTTGGGACGGGGGCCCTAAACGAGCAGTACTTC.

This clonotype was detected once. The V gene is TRBV6-5, the J gene TRBJ2-3; no clear D. Germline CDR1 MNHEY, CDR2 SVGAGI. The germline V and J ends were trimmed by 4 bases and 3 bases, with 14 bases remaining between them. The CDR3 contains 15 residues. The CDR3 DNA is TGTGCCAGCAGTTTCCGGGCATTGGGAACAGATACGCAGTATTTT. The encoded protein is CASSFRALGTDTQYF.

The genes are TRBV15 and TRBJ2-1; no clear D gene. This CDR3 spans 13 amino acids. The germline CDR1 and CDR2 sequences are LNHNV and YYDKDF (reference sequence). V lost 0 bases and J 8 bases, leaving 8 bases between the germline ends. CDR3 amino acids: CATSRDPAYEQFF. DNA for the CDR3: TGTGCCACCAGCAGAGATCCTGCCTATGAGCAGTTCTTC. Full variable domain (rest looked up from reference TRBV15 and TRBJ2-1): DAMVIQNPRYQVTQFGKPVTLSCSQTLNHNVMYWYQQKSSQAPKLLFHYYDKDFNNEADTPDNFQSRRPNTSFCFLDIRSPGLGDTAMYLCATSRDPAYEQFFGPGTRLTVL.

CDR3 loop: CASGHQGRGEETQYF. The CDR3 DNA reads as TGTGCCAGCGGTCATCAGGGGCGGGGTGAAGAGACCCAGTACTTC. The rearrangement links TRBV6-6 to TRBJ2-4; D may match TRBD1 or TRBD2 (6 bases each). TRBJ2-5 matches the DNA end more closely, so the J call is doubtful. The CDR3 is 15 amino acids. CDR1 is MNHNY and CDR2 is SVGAGI in the germline V gene (reference sequence).

In its sample, this clonotype was seen many times. The chain carries TRBV7-2 and TRBJ2-5, with 13 bases identical to TRBD2. The CDR3 runs to 17 residues. Germline CDR1 reads SGHTA; CDR2 reads FQGNSA. Trimming took 5 bases from V and 5 from J; bases not matched to a gene: 11. CDR3 residues: CASSPGTSGISSETQYF. CDR3 sequence (DNA): TGTGCCAGCAGCCCGGGGACTAGCGGGATATCTTCGGAGACCCAGTACTTC.

The CDR3 protein is CASSLWASGNEAFF. CDR3 sequence (DNA): TGTGCCAGCAGTTTATGGGCTTCGGGCAATGAAGCTTTCTTT. The rearrangement joins TRBV12-3 or TRBV12-4 to TRBJ1-1, with D unresolved. This CDR3 is built from 14 residues. The ends were cut back, 2 bases at V and 7 bases at J, with 14 bases in the middle.

This clonotype has only a few counts. The chain couples TRBV6-6 to TRBJ2-3, with a possible D match to TRBD2 (6 bases). This CDR3 has 15 residues. Germline V gene data show CDR1 as MNHNY and CDR2 as SVGAGI (reference sequence). V lost 2 bases and J lost 2, with 11 bases in between. CDR3 loop: CASSYRDWITDTQYF. The CDR3, as DNA: TGTGCCAGCAGTTACCGGGACTGGATCACAGATACGCAGTATTTT.